Listed here are 10 T cell receptor beta chains from one sample, sequenced in a study of shared clonotypes between healthy human individuals. TCRdb keeps only in-frame clones here, not all; method: immunoSEQ multiplex PCR. The repertoire holds around 2.3 million clones, with about 94% as singletons. Sequencing was carried out using naive CD4+ T cells sorted from blood. Indicated subset: CD45RA+ positively selected. The receptor source for this set is a young man in good health.

This clone was counted a single time. The V and J genes are TRBV27 and TRBJ1-1; D is ambiguous. Between the trimmed V and J ends, which lost 6 bases and 1 base, there was a span of 9 bases. The CDR3 is 13 residues long. Per germline, CDR1 MNHEY and CDR2 SMNVEV (reference sequence). The CDR3 sequence is CASRPNGNTEAFF. The DNA of the CDR3 is TGTGCCAGCAGACCGAACGGGAACACTGAAGCTTTCTTT.

V and J are TRBV29-1 and TRBJ1-2; no clear D. Germline V gives CDR1 SQVTM, CDR2 ANQGSEA. The length of the CDR3 is 13 residues. The V end lost 7 bases, the J end lost 1 base, and 13 bases lay between the germline ends. The CDR3 reads CSDDHSVNYGYTF. The CDR3 DNA reads as TGCAGCGACGACCACAGCGTTAACTATGGCTACACCTTC.

This clone was observed once. This rearrangement joins TRBV4-1 to TRBJ1-2; TRBD1 aligns across 12 bases. V lost 3 bases and J lost 3; bases outside the gene matches: 2. Germline CDR1 MGHRA, CDR2 YSYEKL. This CDR3 is built from 15 residues. The DNA of the CDR3 is TGCGCCAGCAGCCAGGGGACAGGGGGCTACTATGGCTACACCTTC. Encoded protein: CASSQGTGGYYGYTF.

With respect to this clone: Relative to the germline gene, one junction end is altered; a read error may explain this. The chain is built from TRBV27 and TRBJ2-5; 9 nucleotides line up with TRBD2. The CDR3 is 11 residues long. Per germline, CDR1 MNHEY and CDR2 SMNVEV (reference sequence). CDR3: CASPQGVAGDF. DNA of the CDR3: TGTGCCAGCCCTCAAGGGGTAGCGGGGGACTTC.

On this clone itself: A clone one base away is much larger, so this may be a read error. This same CDR3 is encoded by further DNA sequences in the sample. The V gene is TRBV18, the J gene TRBJ2-5, with unresolved D. V lost 2 bases to trimming and J lost 1 base, with 5 bases between them. The CDR3 has 13 residues. From germline, CDR1 is KGHSH and CDR2 LQKENI. CDR3 in amino acids: CASSPRVQETQYF. DNA of the CDR3: TGTGCCAGCTCACCAAGGGTCCAAGAGACCCAGTACTTC.

The chain links TRBV30 to TRBJ2-5; D call uncertain. The V gene's germline CDR1 is GTSNPN and CDR2 SVGIG (reference sequence). The V end lost 7 bases, the J end lost 2 bases, and 11 bases lay between the germline ends. The CDR3 is made up of 12 amino acids. The chain's CDR3 is CASQANQETQYF. As DNA, the CDR3 is TGTGCCTCACAAGCGAATCAAGAGACCCAGTACTTC.

The chain employs TRBV2 and TRBJ2-7; 13 nucleotides align to TRBD2. This CDR3 region has 15 residues. CDR1 is SNHLY, CDR2 FYNNEI, per germline. Losses at the gene ends were 6 bases for V and 9 bases for J; bases not matched to a gene: 11. The CDR3 sequence: CASRRTSGGPFGQYF. CDR3 in DNA: TGTGCCAGCAGAAGGACTAGCGGGGGCCCCTTCGGGCAGTACTTC.

This clone was counted a single time. The chain uses TRBV6-5 and TRBJ1-1, with unresolved D. V was cut by 6 bases and J by 3 bases, with 11 bases left in between. CDR3 length: 13 residues. The germline V gene encodes CDR1 MNHEY and CDR2 SVGAGI. DNA for the CDR3: TGTGCCAGCAGGCTCGGTGGGTACACTGAAGCTTTCTTT. Its protein is CASRLGGYTEAFF.

This clone appeared once. V gene TRBV12-5 combines with J gene TRBJ1-2, with 8 bases identical to TRBD1. The CDR3 is 13 amino acids. V shed 4 bases, J shed 4 bases, and the junction held 2 bases outside the gene matches. Germline V gene lookup returns CDR1 LGHNT and CDR2 FRNRAP. Here the CDR3 reads CASGSTGGYGYTF. The DNA of the CDR3 is TGTGCTAGTGGTTCCACAGGGGGCTATGGCTACACCTTC.

The chain employs TRBV5-6 and TRBJ2-7; TRBD2 aligns across 10 bases. The germline V gene has CDR1 SGHDT and CDR2 YYEEEE. V trimming: 4 bases; J trimming: 3 bases; junction bases outside the gene matches: 7. The CDR3 covers 15 residues. The CDR3 DNA reads TGTGCCAGCAGCCTAGGACTAGCGGAGATCTACGAGCAGTACTTC. Translation: CASSLGLAEIYEQYF.